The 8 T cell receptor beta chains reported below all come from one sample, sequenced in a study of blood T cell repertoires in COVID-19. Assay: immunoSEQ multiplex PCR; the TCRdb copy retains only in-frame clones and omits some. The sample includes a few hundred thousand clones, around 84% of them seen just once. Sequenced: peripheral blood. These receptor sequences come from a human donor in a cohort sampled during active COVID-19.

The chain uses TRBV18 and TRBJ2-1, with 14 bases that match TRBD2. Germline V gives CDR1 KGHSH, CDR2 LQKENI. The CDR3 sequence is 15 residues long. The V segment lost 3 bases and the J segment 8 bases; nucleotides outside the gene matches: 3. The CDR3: CASSPLGLAGDEQFF. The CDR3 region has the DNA TGTGCCAGCTCACCCTTGGGACTAGCGGGAGATGAGCAGTTCTTC.

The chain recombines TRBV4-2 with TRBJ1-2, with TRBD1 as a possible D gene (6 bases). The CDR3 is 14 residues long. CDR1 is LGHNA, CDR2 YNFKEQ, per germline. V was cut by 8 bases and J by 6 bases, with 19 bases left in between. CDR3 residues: CASVPDRGADGYTF. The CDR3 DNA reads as TGTGCCAGCGTCCCGGACAGAGGGGCGGATGGCTACACCTTC.

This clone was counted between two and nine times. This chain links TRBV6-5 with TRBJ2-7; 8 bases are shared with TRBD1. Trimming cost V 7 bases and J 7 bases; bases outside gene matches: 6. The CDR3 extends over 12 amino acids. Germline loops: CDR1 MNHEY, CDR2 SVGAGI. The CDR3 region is CASKRTGKEQYF. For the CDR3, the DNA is TGTGCCAGCAAAAGGACAGGGAAGGAGCAGTACTTC.

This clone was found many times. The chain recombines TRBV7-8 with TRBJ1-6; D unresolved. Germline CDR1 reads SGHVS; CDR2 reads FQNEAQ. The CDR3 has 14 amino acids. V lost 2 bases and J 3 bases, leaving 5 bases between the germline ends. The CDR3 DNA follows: TGTGCCAGCAGCTTAAGCATCTATAATTCACCCCTCCACTTT. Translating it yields CASSLSIYNSPLHF.

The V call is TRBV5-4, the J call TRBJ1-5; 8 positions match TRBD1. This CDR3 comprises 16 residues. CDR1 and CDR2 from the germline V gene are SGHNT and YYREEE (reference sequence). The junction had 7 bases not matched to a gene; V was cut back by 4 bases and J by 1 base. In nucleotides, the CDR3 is TGTGCCAGCAGCACACAGGGGGTTAACAGCAATCAGCCCCAGCATTTT. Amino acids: CASSTQGVNSNQPQHF.

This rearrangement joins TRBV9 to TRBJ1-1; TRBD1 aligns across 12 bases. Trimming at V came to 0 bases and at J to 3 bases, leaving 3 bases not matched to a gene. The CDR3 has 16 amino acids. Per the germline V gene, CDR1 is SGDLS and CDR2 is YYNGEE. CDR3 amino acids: CASSVGGTGGHTEAFF. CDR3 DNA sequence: TGTGCCAGCAGCGTAGGGGGGACAGGGGGCCACACTGAAGCTTTCTTT. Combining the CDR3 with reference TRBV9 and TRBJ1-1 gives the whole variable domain DSGVTQTPKHLITATGQRVTLRCSPRSGDLSVYWYQQSLDQGLQFLIQYYNGEERAKGNILERFSAQQFPDLHSELNLSSLELGDSALYFCASSVGGTGGHTEAFFGQGTRLTVV.

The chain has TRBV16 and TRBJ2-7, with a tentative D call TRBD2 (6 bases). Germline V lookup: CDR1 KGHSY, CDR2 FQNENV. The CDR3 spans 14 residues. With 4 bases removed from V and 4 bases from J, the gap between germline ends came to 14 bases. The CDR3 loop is CASSLSRAGYEQYF. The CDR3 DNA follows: TGTGCCAGCAGCCTATCCCGGGCGGGGTACGAGCAGTACTTC.

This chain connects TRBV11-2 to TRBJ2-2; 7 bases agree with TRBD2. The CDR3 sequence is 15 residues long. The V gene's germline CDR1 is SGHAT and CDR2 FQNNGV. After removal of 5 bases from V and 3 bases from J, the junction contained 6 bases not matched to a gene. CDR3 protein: CASSPLRGDTGELFF. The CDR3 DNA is TGTGCCAGCAGCCCCCTCCGGGGGGACACCGGGGAGCTGTTTTTT.